This T cell receptor (beta chain) was sequenced during a study of regulatory T cells in long-lasting Graves disease. Background on the study: Treatment with antithyroid drugs for over 5 years, together with positive TSH receptor antibodies, meant persistent Graves' disease.

Per germline, CDR1 MNHEY and CDR2 SMNVEV (reference sequence). The CDR3 contains 13 residues. V trimming: 4 bases; J trimming: 8 bases; junction bases outside the gene matches: 3. This clonotype has only a few counts. Antigen unknown. Investigators prepared the TCR beta libraries by applying iRepertoire HTBI primers and Arm-PCR of CDR3 regions. TCRdb called the multiplex PCR reads again in MiXCR, with one record for every CDR3 protein. The data contain 400,000 to 450,000 distinct CDR3 sequences, about a quarter of them seen just once; the ten biggest clones take up about a quarter. Study-level findings and limits: Those with persistent Graves' had less TCR diversity than newly diagnosed patients. Accuracy may have suffered from the small sample size.

Time point denoted: persistent/refractory GD, antithyroid drugs over 5 years with positive TRAb. The authors made the TCR library using RNA they extracted from PBMCs. Tubes containing EDTA received roughly 9 milliliters of drawn peripheral blood. This clonotype was sampled from a female donor with Graves disease. Sample: peripheral blood mononuclear cells (PBMCs), taken when the disease was refractory, from a patient treated with antithyroid drugs. The J gene is TRBJ1-2, the V gene TRBV27, with TRBD1 matching over 11 bases. In DNA, the CDR3 is TGTGCCAGCAGTTGGACAGGGGGCAGGGGCTACACCTTC. Its protein product is CASSWTGGRGYTF.